One and the same sample provided the 19 T cell receptor beta chains below, sequenced in a study of cytomegalovirus exposure and HLA in healthy donors. The PCR used 60 Vbeta and 13 Jbeta primers. Clones were read by immunoSEQ multiplex PCR, and TCRdb kept only the in-frame ones, dropping some. This repertoire shows 150,000 to 200,000 clones, 80% to 85% found once; its top ten account for more than 1.5%. The sequenced material came from PBMCs. The origin of the receptors is a man younger than 35 in good health and CMV-seronegative.

This clone was found a few times. This chain links TRBV5-8 with TRBJ2-2; TRBD1 might be the D (6 bases). The CDR3 loop spans 16 amino acids. CDR1 and CDR2 from the germline V gene are SGHTS and YDEGEE. The germline V and J ends were trimmed by 0 bases and 3 bases, with 12 bases remaining between them. Here the CDR3 reads CASSLGLYRDTGELFF. CDR3 nucleotides: TGTGCCAGCAGCTTGGGCCTTTACAGGGACACCGGGGAGCTGTTTTTT. Using reference TRBV5-8 and TRBJ2-2 for the parts outside the CDR3, the full variable domain is EAGVTQSPTHLIKTRGQQATLRCSPISGHTSVYWYQQALGLGLQFLLWYDEGEERNRGNFPPRFSGRQFPNYSSELNVNALELEDSALYLCASSLGLYRDTGELFFGEGSRLTVL.

The V gene is TRBV5-1, the J gene TRBJ1-1; 10 nucleotides match TRBD1. CDR3 length: 13 amino acids. V lost 3 bases, J lost 5 bases, and 1 base stayed unmatched. CDR1 SGHRS and CDR2 YFSETQ come from the germline V gene. CDR3 residues: CASSWTGGTEAFF. The CDR3 DNA follows: TGCGCCAGCAGCTGGACAGGGGGGACTGAAGCTTTCTTT.

The chain combines TRBV7-9 with TRBJ2-1; TRBD2 matches at 12 bases. The germline CDR1 and CDR2 sequences are SEHNR and FQNEAQ (reference sequence). This CDR3 has 16 residues. V trimming: 5 bases; J trimming: 7 bases; junction bases outside the gene matches: 9. CDR3 amino acids: CASSPTSGSSRNEQFF. CDR3 DNA sequence: TGTGCCAGCAGCCCGACTAGCGGGAGCTCTAGGAATGAGCAGTTCTTC.

This chain connects TRBV10-3 to TRBJ2-1; a possible D gene is TRBD2 (6 bases). The length of the CDR3 is 15 residues. V was cut by 1 base and J by 9 bases, with 16 bases left in between. CDR1 is ENHRY, CDR2 SYGVKD, per germline. CDR3 sequence: CAISELAGFSREQFF. DNA of the CDR3: TGTGCCATCAGTGAGTTGGCGGGATTCTCCCGTGAGCAGTTCTTC.

The chain combines TRBV19 with TRBJ1-5, with D unresolved. The CDR3 consists of 16 residues. Germline CDR1 reads LNHDA; CDR2 reads SQIVND (reference sequence). Trimming removed 7 bases from V and 1 base from J, with 17 bases in between. The CDR3 DNA sequence: TGTGCCAGTAAGGAGGTTTTGAGAAGGAGCAATCAGCCCCAGCATTTT. This gives the protein CASKEVLRRSNQPQHF.

To note about this clone: At one end, the junction sequence differs from germline, possibly due to a read error. The chain combines TRBV7-9 with TRBJ1-2, with a possible D match to TRBD1 (5 bases). The CDR3 covers 16 residues. Germline lookup yields CDR1 SEHNR and CDR2 FQNEAQ (reference sequence). CDR3 loop: CSSSLAAGGNYYGYTF. The CDR3 DNA follows: TGTTCCAGCAGCTTAGCGGCGGGGGGGAACTACTATGGCTACACCTTC.

J is TRBJ1-1 and V is TRBV10-3, with D uncertain. Trimming shortened V by 4 bases and J by 4 bases, and 10 bases separated the two germline ends. CDR3 length: 13 amino acids. CDR1 ENHRY and CDR2 SYGVKD come from the germline V gene. This CDR3 is CAISGREGTEAFF. The CDR3 region has the DNA TGTGCCATCAGTGGGAGGGAGGGCACTGAAGCTTTCTTT.

This chain joins TRBV28 and TRBJ1-2, with TRBD1 identical over 8 bases. With V trimmed by 4 bases and J by 0 bases, 10 bases remained unmatched. The CDR3 is made up of 17 amino acids. Per germline, CDR1 MDHEN and CDR2 SYDVKM. In DNA form, the CDR3 reads TGTGCCAGCAGTTCCCCCGGGACAGGTTCGGCTAACTATGGCTACACCTTC. It specifies CASSSPGTGSANYGYTF.

The chain couples TRBV5-4 to TRBJ2-5, with D tentatively TRBD2 (7 bases). V lost 4 bases to trimming and J lost 2 bases, with 15 bases between them. The germline gives CDR1 SGHNT, CDR2 YYREEE (reference sequence). The CDR3 runs 15 residues. The CDR3 loop is CASSRSRGAQETQYF. CDR3 nucleotide sequence: TGTGCCAGCAGCCGTTCCCGGGGGGCTCAAGAGACCCAGTACTTC.

This sequence joins TRBV29-1 and TRBJ2-2; D might be TRBD2 (7 bases). Germline V gene lookup returns CDR1 SQVTM and CDR2 ANQGSEA. Trimming removed 6 bases from V and 5 bases from J, with 10 bases in between. This CDR3 comprises 12 residues. The CDR3 DNA is TGCAGCGTGGGGGGGCGGACCGGGGAGCTGTTTTTT. It codes for CSVGGRTGELFF.

The V and J genes are TRBV7-6 and TRBJ1-1, with D possibly TRBD1 on 5 matching bases. Germline V CDR1 and CDR2: SGHVS, FNYEAQ. This CDR3 spans 13 amino acids. V was clipped by 10 bases and J by 0 bases, with 12 bases between them. The CDR3 DNA sequence: TGTGCCACCAATGGACACATGAACACTGAAGCTTTCTTT. Amino acids: CATNGHMNTEAFF.

V gene TRBV9 combines with J gene TRBJ1-1; D possibly corresponds to TRBD1 (5 bases). Trimming took 4 bases from V and 0 from J, leaving 10 bases between them. CDR3 size: 14 residues. CDR1 is SGDLS, CDR2 YYNGEE, per germline. For the CDR3, the DNA is TGTGCCAGCAGCCCCCCGGGGGTGAACACTGAAGCTTTCTTT. It translates to CASSPPGVNTEAFF.

The chain couples TRBV29-1 to TRBJ2-1, with 7 bases identical to TRBD1. The CDR3 covers 14 residues. Germline V CDR1 and CDR2: SQVTM, ANQGSEA. V gave up 2 bases and J gave up 2 bases; unmatched junction bases: 3. CDR3 in amino acids: CSVELDRTYNEQFF. In DNA form, the CDR3 reads TGCAGCGTTGAACTGGACAGGACCTACAATGAGCAGTTCTTC.

J is TRBJ2-1 and V is TRBV5-4; D gene ambiguous. Germline V CDR1 and CDR2: SGHNT, YYREEE (reference sequence). This CDR3 is 13 amino acids long. V gave up 1 base and J gave up 8 bases, with 10 bases separating them. The CDR3 DNA is TGTGCCAGCAGCTTGTCACAGTTCGATGAGCAGTTCTTC. It codes for CASSLSQFDEQFF. Filled out from reference TRBV5-4 and TRBJ2-1, the complete variable domain reads ETGVTQSPTHLIKTRGQQVTLRCSSQSGHNTVSWYQQALGQGPQFIFQYYREEENGRGNFPPRFSGLQFPNYSSELNVNALELDDSALYLCASSLSQFDEQFFGPGTRLTVL.

CDR3 loop: CASTGTSGKKTQYF. In nucleotides, the CDR3 is TGTGCCAGCACCGGGACTAGCGGGAAGAAGACCCAGTACTTC. J is TRBJ2-7 and V is TRBV2; TRBD2 agrees at 13 bases. The tail of the sequence fits TRBJ2-5 better, so the J call may be wrong. This CDR3 comprises 14 residues. Germline loops: CDR1 SNHLY, CDR2 FYNNEI.

A single count supports this clone. The genes are TRBV21-1 and TRBJ2-7; TRBD2 was called by the table and not checked on the DNA. TRBV21-1 is a pseudogene locus. The CDR3 is made up of 17 amino acids. In DNA form, the CDR3 reads TGTGCCAGCAGCAAAGGTGGGGTGCGGGGGTTCTCCTACGAGCAGTACTTC. Translation: CASSKGGVRGFSYEQYF.

The rearrangement links TRBV6-5 to TRBJ1-1; a possible D gene is TRBD1 (5 bases). The CDR3 runs to 11 residues. Germline V lookup: CDR1 MNHEY, CDR2 SVGAGI. The V and J ends lost 4 bases and 7 bases respectively, with 7 bases between them. The CDR3 is CASSSRVEAFF. For the CDR3, the DNA is TGTGCCAGCAGTTCCAGGGTTGAAGCTTTCTTT.

The V gene is TRBV5-6, the J gene TRBJ1-1; D is ambiguous. V dropped 2 bases and J dropped 5 bases, with 7 bases sitting between them. The CDR3 runs to 12 residues. The germline CDR1 and CDR2 sequences are SGHDT and YYEEEE. The CDR3 reads CASSLLGTEAFF. CDR3 DNA sequence: TGTGCCAGCAGCTTACTAGGGACTGAAGCTTTCTTT.

The chain couples TRBV10-3 to TRBJ2-5, with 7 bases fitting TRBD2. Near its end, the DNA agrees better with TRBJ2-7, so the J call may be wrong. This CDR3 region has 15 residues. Germline CDR1 and CDR2: ENHRY and SYGVKD. Here the CDR3 reads CAISESGGSRYEQYF. The CDR3, as DNA: TGTGCCATCAGTGAGTCGGGCGGGAGTCGGTACGAGCAGTACTTC.